This T cell receptor beta chain came from a study of blood T cell repertoires in COVID-19. This CDR3 is built from 17 residues. Germline values: CDR1 SGHDT, CDR2 YYEEEE. The J segment lost 0 bases and the V segment lost 3 bases, leaving 9 bases of the junction unmatched. Clones were read by immunoSEQ multiplex PCR, and TCRdb kept only the in-frame ones, dropping some. Counted here are over 200,000 clones, around 84% occurring once; the ten biggest clones make up approximately 10%. Input material: peripheral blood. V is TRBV5-6 and J is TRBJ1-1; 9 bases align to TRBD1. The clonotype was recovered from a man over 45 with COVID-19, enrolled during active disease. The CDR3 sequence is CASSSTGGQNMNTEAFF. CDR3 DNA: TGTGCCAGCAGCTCGACAGGGGGACAGAACATGAACACTGAAGCTTTCTTT.